Listed below are T cell receptor beta chains from one sample, sequenced in a study of PD-L1 blockade in urothelial cancer. Clones were read by immunoSEQ multiplex PCR, and TCRdb kept only the in-frame ones, dropping some. The sample yields under 45,000 clones, 82% seen once. The starting material was PBMCs, obtained around atezolizumab (anti-PD-L1) treatment. The receptors stem from a man aged 55 to 70 with urothelial cancer. The CDR3 runs from the conserved cysteine through the conserved F or W. Each record gives: clone size, D gene, CDR3 length, V gene, J gene, CDR3 protein, CDR3 DNA. A D gene is named only where the DNA matches it firmly. Only part of the rows carry a size: once, few, many, or a class if the clone is expanded.

size: -; D: TRBD1; length: 14; V: TRBV28; J: TRBJ2-7; CDR3: CASSRRQGRSEQYF; DNA: TGTGCCAGCAGTCGACGACAGGGTAGGAGCGAGCAGTACTTC
size: -; D: TRBD1; length: 16; V: TRBV7-8; J: TRBJ1-3; CDR3: CASSEQGGMSGNTIYF; DNA: TGTGCCAGCAGCGAACAGGGGGGGATGTCTGGAAACACCATATATTTT
size: -; D: TRBD1; length: 17; V: TRBV9; J: TRBJ2-7; CDR3: CASSVGLHGTETYEQYF; DNA: TGTGCCAGCAGCGTAGGGCTCCACGGGACAGAGACCTACGAGCAGTACTTC
size: -; D: TRBD2; length: 14; V: TRBV5-1; J: TRBJ2-3; CDR3: CASSQTSGGDTQYF; DNA: TGCGCCAGCAGCCAGACTAGCGGGGGTGATACGCAGTATTTT
size: -; D: -; length: 16; V: TRBV19; J: TRBJ2-6; CDR3: CASSLTGNSGANVLTF; DNA: TGTGCCAGTAGTCTTACAGGGAACTCTGGGGCCAACGTCCTGACTTTC
size: -; D: TRBD1; length: 14; V: TRBV9; J: TRBJ1-6; CDR3: CASSVGQGFSPLHF; DNA: TGTGCCAGCAGCGTGGGACAGGGATTTTCACCCCTCCACTTT
size: -; D: -; length: 13; V: TRBV6-6; J: TRBJ1-1; CDR3: CASSYGPNTEAFF; DNA: TGTGCCAGCAGTTACGGGCCGAACACTGAAGCTTTCTTT
size: medium-sized; D: TRBD1; length: 19; V: TRBV10-3; J: TRBJ2-7; CDR3: CAISESRWLGQGLSYEQYF; DNA: TGTGCCATCAGTGAGTCGAGATGGTTGGGACAGGGGTTGTCCTACGAGCAGTACTTC
size: -; D: -; length: 11; V: TRBV10-3; J: TRBJ1-1; CDR3: CAIAGNTEAFF; DNA: TGTGCCATCGCGGGGAACACTGAAGCTTTCTTT
size: -; D: TRBD2; length: 13; V: TRBV29-1; J: TRBJ2-3; CDR3: CSVRGAGGHTQYF; DNA: TGCAGCGTTCGTGGTGCGGGGGGGCATACGCAGTATTTT
size: -; D: -; length: 15; V: TRBV7-2; J: TRBJ1-5; CDR3: CASSPQGDSNQPQHF; DNA: TGTGCCAGCAGCCCCCAAGGGGATAGCAATCAGCCCCAGCATTTT
size: -; D: -; length: 15; V: TRBV6-1; J: TRBJ2-3; CDR3: CASSLYRAVTDTQYF; DNA: TGTGCCAGCAGCCTATACAGGGCCGTCACAGATACGCAGTATTTT
size: -; D: -; length: 12; V: TRBV6-6; J: TRBJ2-3; CDR3: CASGPLADTQYF; DNA: TGTGCCAGCGGCCCACTAGCAGATACGCAGTATTTT
size: -; D: -; length: 16; V: TRBV19; J: TRBJ2-3; CDR3: CASSPDPGENTDTQYF; DNA: TGTGCCAGTAGTCCCGACCCGGGTGAAAACACAGATACGCAGTATTTT
size: -; D: -; length: 16; V: TRBV12-1; J: TRBJ2-7; CDR3: CASSLPPRTGRYEQYF; DNA: TGTGCCAGCAGCCTCCCCCCGAGGACAGGCCGCTACGAGCAGTACTTC
size: -; D: -; length: 14; V: TRBV2; J: TRBJ1-1; CDR3: CASSLTAMNTEAFF; DNA: TGTGCCAGTTCCTTGACAGCCATGAACACTGAAGCTTTCTTT
size: -; D: -; length: 14; V: TRBV5-1; J: TRBJ1-5; CDR3: CASSLRGGDQPQHF; DNA: TGCGCCAGCAGCTTGAGGGGAGGAGATCAGCCCCAGCATTTT
size: few; D: -; length: 14; V: TRBV27; J: TRBJ2-5; CDR3: CASSPDSFGETQYF; DNA: TGTGCCAGCAGTCCAGACTCATTCGGAGAGACCCAGTACTTC
size: -; D: -; length: 16; V: TRBV15; J: TRBJ1-6; CDR3: CATSRDPQVANSPLHF; DNA: TGTGCCACCAGCAGAGATCCGCAGGTTGCAAATTCACCCCTCCACTTT
size: -; D: -; length: 15; V: TRBV5-1; J: TRBJ1-1; CDR3: CASSDGRLLGPEAFF; DNA: TGCGCCAGCAGCGATGGTCGTTTATTGGGCCCTGAAGCTTTCTTT
size: -; D: -; length: 15; V: TRBV19; J: TRBJ1-1; CDR3: CASSIYTGLNTEAFF; DNA: TGTGCCAGTAGTATTTATACAGGGTTGAACACTGAAGCTTTCTTT
size: -; D: -; length: 15; V: TRBV7-9; J: TRBJ1-1; CDR3: CASSLGSSLNTEAFF; DNA: TGTGCCAGCAGCTTAGGAAGCTCCCTGAACACTGAAGCTTTCTTT
size: few; D: TRBD1; length: 14; V: TRBV9; J: TRBJ1-2; CDR3: CASSQAGGFDGYTF; DNA: TGTGCCAGCAGCCAAGCAGGGGGCTTTGATGGCTACACCTTC
size: -; D: -; length: 14; V: TRBV19; J: TRBJ2-7; CDR3: CASSPRQISYEQYF; DNA: TGTGCCAGTAGTCCGCGGCAGATCTCCTACGAGCAGTACTTC
size: few; D: TRBD1; length: 17; V: TRBV27; J: TRBJ1-5; CDR3: CASSPTRDSLSNQPQHF; DNA: TGTGCCAGCAGCCCTACCCGGGACAGCCTTAGCAATCAGCCCCAGCATTTT
size: few; D: TRBD1; length: 17; V: TRBV5-1; J: TRBJ2-5; CDR3: CASSLAPRGTGAETQYF; DNA: TGCGCCAGCAGCTTGGCCCCCCGCGGGACAGGCGCGGAGACCCAGTACTTC
size: -; D: TRBD1; length: 13; V: TRBV6-1; J: TRBJ1-2; CDR3: CASRAGGNYGYTF; DNA: TGTGCCAGCAGAGCAGGGGGGAACTATGGCTACACCTTC
size: -; D: TRBD1; length: 13; V: TRBV10-3; J: TRBJ2-3; CDR3: CATSDRVADTQYF; DNA: TGTGCCACTTCCGACAGGGTCGCAGATACGCAGTATTTT
size: -; D: -; length: 14; V: TRBV6-1; J: TRBJ2-1; CDR3: CASSPQTEYNEQFF; DNA: TGTGCCAGCAGTCCCCAGACAGAGTACAATGAGCAGTTCTTC
size: few; D: -; length: 13; V: TRBV5-5; J: TRBJ2-7; CDR3: CASSSTDTYEQYF; DNA: TGTGCCAGCAGCTCAACGGACACCTACGAGCAGTACTTC
size: -; D: -; length: 15; V: TRBV28; J: TRBJ1-6; CDR3: CASSSNGGPMPPLHF; DNA: TGTGCCAGCAGTTCGAACGGGGGACCCATGCCGCCCCTCCACTTT
size: -; D: -; length: 13; V: TRBV6-5; J: TRBJ2-5; CDR3: CASSQWEQETQYF; DNA: TGTGCCAGCAGTCAGTGGGAGCAAGAGACCCAGTACTTC
size: -; D: TRBD2; length: 15; V: TRBV5-1; J: TRBJ2-3; CDR3: CASSPSGERTDTQYF; DNA: TGCGCCAGCAGCCCTAGCGGGGAACGCACAGATACGCAGTATTTT
size: -; D: -; length: 12; V: TRBV10-1; J: TRBJ1-2; CDR3: CASSPREDGYTF; DNA: TGCGCCAGCAGTCCTCGTGAGGATGGCTACACCTTC
size: -; D: -; length: 19; V: TRBV5-6; J: TRBJ2-7; CDR3: CASSSIRGGRGSSSYEQYF; DNA: TGTGCCAGCAGCTCTATACGGGGCGGCAGGGGCTCGAGCTCCTACGAGCAGTACTTC
size: -; D: TRBD1; length: 13; V: TRBV5-1; J: TRBJ1-4; CDR3: CASRQGPNEKLFF; DNA: TGCGCCAGCCGACAGGGTCCTAATGAAAAACTGTTTTTT
size: -; D: -; length: 15; V: TRBV28; J: TRBJ2-7; CDR3: CASSLPTEGVYEQYF; DNA: TGTGCCAGCAGTTTACCGACAGAGGGGGTCTACGAGCAGTACTTC
size: -; D: -; length: 15; V: TRBV28; J: TRBJ1-1; CDR3: CASSFWDYQNTEAFF; DNA: TGTGCCAGCAGTTTCTGGGACTACCAGAACACTGAAGCTTTCTTT
size: -; D: -; length: 14; V: TRBV9; J: TRBJ2-2; CDR3: CASSVVWNTGELFF; DNA: TGTGCCAGCAGCGTAGTATGGAACACCGGGGAGCTGTTTTTT
size: -; D: -; length: 15; V: TRBV5-1; J: TRBJ2-3; CDR3: CASSSEAGYTDTQYF; DNA: TGCGCCAGCAGCTCGGAGGCGGGGTACACAGATACGCAGTATTTT
size: -; D: TRBD1; length: 12; V: TRBV7-9; J: TRBJ2-1; CDR3: CASSDRGAGGLF; DNA: TGTGCCAGCAGCGACAGGGGCGCCGGTGGGCTCTTC
size: -; D: TRBD1; length: 15; V: TRBV10-2; J: TRBJ2-2; CDR3: CASSSTGVNTGELFF; DNA: TGCGCCAGCAGTTCCACAGGGGTGAACACCGGGGAGCTGTTTTTT
size: -; D: TRBD1; length: 14; V: TRBV5-4; J: TRBJ1-3; CDR3: CASRRTGSGNTIYF; DNA: TGTGCCAGCAGACGGACAGGGTCAGGAAACACCATATATTTT
size: -; D: -; length: 15; V: TRBV2; J: TRBJ1-5; CDR3: CASSSGRGGNQPQHF; DNA: TGTGCCAGCAGTAGCGGTCGGGGGGGCAATCAGCCCCAGCATTTT
size: -; D: -; length: 12; V: TRBV5-4; J: TRBJ2-4; CDR3: CAMRGGKNIQYF; DNA: TGTGCCATGCGGGGAGGCAAAAACATTCAGTACTTC
size: once; D: -; length: 16; V: TRBV1; J: TRBJ1-4; CDR3: CTSSQDLEGGGEKLFF; DNA: TGCACCAGCAGCCAAGATCTGGAAGGGGGAGGGGAAAAACTGTTTTTT
size: -; D: -; length: 13; V: TRBV6-1; J: TRBJ2-1; CDR3: CASSLMGGNEQFF; DNA: TGTGCCAGCAGTTTAATGGGGGGAAATGAGCAGTTCTTC
size: -; D: TRBD1; length: 13; V: TRBV6-5; J: TRBJ1-1; CDR3: CASRLTGVIEAFF; DNA: TGTGCCAGCAGGCTGACAGGGGTGATTGAAGCTTTCTTT
size: -; D: TRBD1; length: 17; V: TRBV6-1; J: TRBJ1-3; CDR3: CASSEVGQGYSGNTIYF; DNA: TGTGCCAGCAGTGAGGTGGGACAGGGCTACTCTGGAAACACCATATATTTT
size: few; D: TRBD2; length: 15; V: TRBV28; J: TRBJ2-1; CDR3: CASSLLAGGNNEQFF; DNA: TGTGCCAGCAGTTTACTAGCGGGGGGCAACAATGAGCAGTTCTTC
size: -; D: TRBD1; length: 14; V: TRBV27; J: TRBJ1-6; CDR3: CASSPDRANSPLHF; DNA: TGTGCCAGCAGCCCCGACAGGGCTAATTCACCCCTCCACTTT
size: -; D: TRBD2; length: 15; V: TRBV2; J: TRBJ2-5; CDR3: CASSERLAGEETQYF; DNA: TGTGCCAGCAGTGAGCGGCTAGCGGGGGAAGAGACCCAGTACTTC
size: -; D: -; length: 13; V: TRBV6-1; J: TRBJ2-1; CDR3: CASSEGEPGEQFF; DNA: TGTGCCAGCAGTGAAGGGGAGCCGGGTGAGCAGTTCTTC
size: -; D: -; length: 13; V: TRBV27; J: TRBJ2-1; CDR3: CASSSDSHNEQFF; DNA: TGTGCCAGCAGTTCCGACAGCCACAATGAGCAGTTCTTC
size: once; D: -; length: 14; V: TRBV14; J: TRBJ1-2; CDR3: CASSQVNGIDGYTF; DNA: TGTGCCAGCAGCCAAGTGAACGGGATCGACGGCTACACCTTC
size: -; D: -; length: 15; V: TRBV2; J: TRBJ2-7; CDR3: CASSEFRGFAYEQYF; DNA: TGTGCCAGCAGTGAATTCCGGGGGTTCGCCTACGAGCAGTACTTC
size: -; D: TRBD1; length: 16; V: TRBV5-1; J: TRBJ2-5; CDR3: CASSLEPTGVGETQYF; DNA: TGCGCCAGCAGCTTGGAACCGACAGGGGTAGGGGAGACCCAGTACTTC
size: -; D: -; length: 16; V: TRBV5-6; J: TRBJ2-5; CDR3: CASSLALGAPGETQYF; DNA: TGTGCCAGCAGCTTGGCCCTAGGGGCCCCTGGAGAGACCCAGTACTTC